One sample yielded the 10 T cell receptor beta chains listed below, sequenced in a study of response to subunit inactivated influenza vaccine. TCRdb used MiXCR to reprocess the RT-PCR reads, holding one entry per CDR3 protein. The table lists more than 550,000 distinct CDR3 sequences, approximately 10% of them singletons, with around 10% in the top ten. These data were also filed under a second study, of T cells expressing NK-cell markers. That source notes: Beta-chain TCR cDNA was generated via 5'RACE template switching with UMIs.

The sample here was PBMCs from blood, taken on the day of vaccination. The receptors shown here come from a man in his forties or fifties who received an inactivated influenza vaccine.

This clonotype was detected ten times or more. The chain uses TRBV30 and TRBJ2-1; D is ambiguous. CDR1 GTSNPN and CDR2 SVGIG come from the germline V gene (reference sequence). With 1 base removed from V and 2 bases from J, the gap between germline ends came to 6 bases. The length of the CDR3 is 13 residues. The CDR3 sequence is CAWSAQAYNEQFF. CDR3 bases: TGTGCCTGGAGTGCCCAGGCCTACAATGAGCAGTTCTTC.

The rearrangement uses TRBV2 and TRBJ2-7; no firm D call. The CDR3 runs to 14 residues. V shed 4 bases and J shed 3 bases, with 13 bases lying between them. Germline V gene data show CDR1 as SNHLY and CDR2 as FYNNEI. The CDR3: CASSVGSPDYEQYF. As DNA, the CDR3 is TGTGCCAGCAGTGTCGGCAGTCCGGACTACGAGCAGTACTTC.

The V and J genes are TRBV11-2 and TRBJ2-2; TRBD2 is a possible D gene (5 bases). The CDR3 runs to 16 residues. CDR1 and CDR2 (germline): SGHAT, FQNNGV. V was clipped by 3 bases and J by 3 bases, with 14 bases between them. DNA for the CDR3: TGTGCCAGCAGCTTCCGCGGGTTAGGATACACCGGGGAGCTGTTTTTT. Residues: CASSFRGLGYTGELFF. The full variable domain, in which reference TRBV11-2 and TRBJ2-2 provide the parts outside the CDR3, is EAGVAQSPRYKIIEKRQSVAFWCNPISGHATLYWYQQILGQGPKLLIQFQNNGVVDDSQLPKDRFSAERLKGVDSTLKIQPAKLEDSAVYLCASSFRGLGYTGELFFGEGSRLTVL.

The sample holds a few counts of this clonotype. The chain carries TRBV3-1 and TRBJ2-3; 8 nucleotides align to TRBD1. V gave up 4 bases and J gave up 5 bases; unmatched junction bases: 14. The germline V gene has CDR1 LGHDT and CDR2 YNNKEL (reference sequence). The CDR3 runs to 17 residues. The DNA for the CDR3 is TGTGCCAGCAGCCCCTATCGGGGACAGGCAGGAGGAGATACGCAGTATTTT. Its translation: CASSPYRGQAGGDTQYF.

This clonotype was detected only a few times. CDR3 sequence: CASGAGASGTDTQYF. CDR3 DNA: TGTGCCAGCGGCGCTGGGGCTTCCGGCACAGATACGCAGTATTTT. V and J are TRBV25-1 and TRBJ2-3, with D maybe TRBD1 (5 bases). The length of the CDR3 is 15 residues. V was trimmed by 8 bases and J by 1 base, leaving 16 bases between them. In germline, CDR1 is MGHDK, CDR2 SYGVNS.

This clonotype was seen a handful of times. The CDR3 nucleotides read TGCAGTGGGCGAGGGGGGAGGGCCAATGAGCAGTTCTTC. It yields the protein CSGRGGRANEQFF. V usage is TRBV20-1 and J usage is TRBJ2-1; TRBD2 might be the D (7 bases). In germline, CDR1 is DFQATT, CDR2 SNEGSKA (reference sequence). V shed 7 bases and J shed 6 bases, with 16 bases lying between them. CDR3 length: 13 amino acids.

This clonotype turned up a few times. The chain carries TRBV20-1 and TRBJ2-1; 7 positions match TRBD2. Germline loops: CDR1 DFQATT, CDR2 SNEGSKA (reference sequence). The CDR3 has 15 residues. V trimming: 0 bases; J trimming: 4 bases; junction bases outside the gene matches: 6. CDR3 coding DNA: TGCAGTGCTAGAGATACTACGGGAGGTTACAATGAGCAGTTCTTC. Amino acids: CSARDTTGGYNEQFF.

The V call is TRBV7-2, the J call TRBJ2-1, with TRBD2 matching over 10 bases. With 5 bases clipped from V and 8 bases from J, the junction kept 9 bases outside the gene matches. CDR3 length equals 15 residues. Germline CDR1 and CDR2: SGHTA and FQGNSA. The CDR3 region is CASSDERGGEHEQFF. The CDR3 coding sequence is TGTGCCAGCAGCGACGAGCGGGGGGGCGAGCATGAGCAGTTCTTC.

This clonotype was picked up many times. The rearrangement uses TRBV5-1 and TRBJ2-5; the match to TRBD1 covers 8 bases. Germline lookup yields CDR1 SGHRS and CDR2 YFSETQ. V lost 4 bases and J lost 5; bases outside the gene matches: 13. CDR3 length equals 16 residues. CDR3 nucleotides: TGCGCCAGCAGCACCGGGACAGGTCATGTCCGGGAGACCCAGTACTTC. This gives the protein CASSTGTGHVRETQYF.

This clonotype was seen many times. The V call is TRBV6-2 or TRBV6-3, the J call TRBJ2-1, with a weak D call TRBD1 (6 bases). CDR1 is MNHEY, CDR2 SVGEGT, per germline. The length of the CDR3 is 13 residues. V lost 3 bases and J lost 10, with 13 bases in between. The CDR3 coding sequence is TGTGCCAGCAGTTATCAGGGGCTTGGCGAGCAGTTCTTC. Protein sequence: CASSYQGLGEQFF.